A selection of T cell receptor beta chains follows, all from one sample in a study of T cells in Graves' hyperthyroidism and ophthalmopathy. Using its own MiXCR run on the multiplex PCR reads, TCRdb lists one record per CDR3 protein. In the table there are about 46,000 distinct CDR3 sequences, 45% to 50% of which are singletons. The sequenced sample was peripheral blood or thyroid tissue (not recorded which). Source of these receptors: a woman aged 45-60 years with Graves' hyperthyroidism. Both conserved end residues are part of each CDR3. D genes are given only for firm matches. Rows may omit the clone size; those that give it use once, few, many or a size class.

-	TRBV5-5	TRBD2	TRBJ2-3	TGTGCCAGCCGCTCACTACTAGCGGGAGGCACAGATACGCAGTATTTT	CASRSLLAGGTDTQYF
-	TRBV5-1	-	TRBJ2-6	TGCGCCAGCAGCCCCAGGGATGAAGGCGCCAACGTCCTGACTTTC	CASSPRDEGANVLTF
-	TRBV5-6	TRBD1	TRBJ2-5	TGTGCCAGCAGGGGACAGGGGGAGGGAGAGACCCAGTACTTC	CASRGQGEGETQYF
many	TRBV12-3/TRBV12-4	-	TRBJ2-7	TGTGCCAGCAGTTCCCGTGAGGGAGTACGGCAGTACTTC	CASSSREGVRQYF
many	TRBV11-1	-	TRBJ2-7	TGTGCCAGCAAGGTGGATCGGGGGAGCTCCTACGAGCAGTACTTC	CASKVDRGSSYEQYF
-	TRBV20-1	-	TRBJ2-6	TGCAGTGCTGACGGGGGGGCCAACGTCCTGACTTTC	CSADGGANVLTF
-	TRBV29-1	TRBD1	TRBJ1-2	TGCAGCGCTGTCTACAGGGGCGGCTATGGCTACACCTTC	CSAVYRGGYGYTF
few	TRBV20-1	TRBD2	TRBJ2-7	TGCAGTGCTTCCAGGACTAGCGGGAGGACCTACGAGCAGTACTTC	CSASRTSGRTYEQYF
-	TRBV29-1	-	TRBJ1-1	TGCAGCGTTGGGGTCGGCAGCTCGAACACTGAAGCTTTCTTT	CSVGVGSSNTEAFF
many	TRBV10-3	-	TRBJ2-3	TGTGCCATCAGTGAAGGTATAACAGATACGCAGTATTTT	CAISEGITDTQYF
-	TRBV6-1	-	TRBJ1-2	TGTGCCTGCAGTGAAGGCCCCAGTCGGCAGGCGGATGGCTACACCTTC	CACSEGPSRQADGYTF
many	TRBV19	-	TRBJ1-4	TGTGCCAGTAGTCGGCAGCTTAATGAAAAACTGTTTTTT	CASSRQLNEKLFF
-	TRBV5-4	-	TRBJ2-3	TGTGCCAGCAGCTTGGCCGAGGGTCTCCGAGATACGCAGTATTTT	CASSLAEGLRDTQYF
many	TRBV19	-	TRBJ2-7	TGTGCCAGTAGTATGGGTGGGCCCTACGAGCAGTACTTC	CASSMGGPYEQYF
-	TRBV20-1	-	TRBJ2-5	TGCAGTGCTACTAGCGACCCCCAAGAGACCCAGTACTTC	CSATSDPQETQYF
many	TRBV4-1	TRBD1	TRBJ1-2	TGCGCCAGCAGCCAGGATCCGGGACAGGGGCTCTTTGGCTATGGCTACACCTTC	CASSQDPGQGLFGYGYTF
-	TRBV5-1	-	TRBJ2-2	TGCGCCAGCACGGGAGACCCGAACTCTGGAAACACCGGGGAGCTGTTTTTT	CASTGDPNSGNTGELFF
many	TRBV10-3	-	TRBJ1-2	TGTGCCATCAGTCCCCGACGGACGGAGGGCTATGGCTACACCTTC	CAISPRRTEGYGYTF
few	TRBV12-3/TRBV12-4	-	TRBJ2-3	TGTGCCAGCAGACAAGGAGATACGCAGTATTTT	CASRQGDTQYF
medium-sized	TRBV20-1	TRBD1	TRBJ1-6	TGCAGTGCTAGGGAGGACAGGGGACATTCACCCCTCCACTTT	CSAREDRGHSPLHF
many	TRBV20-1	-	TRBJ2-5	TGCAGTGCCGAAGGGATGAGGCAGCAAGAGACCCAGTACTTC	CSAEGMRQQETQYF
-	TRBV6-5	-	TRBJ1-1	TGTGCCAGCAGTTTCCAGGGTCGGGCGGGCACTGAAGCTTTCTTT	CASSFQGRAGTEAFF
many	TRBV27	-	TRBJ1-2	TGTGCCAGCCTACCCTCCGGGGGCGATGGCTACACCTTC	CASLPSGGDGYTF
-	TRBV7-2	TRBD1	TRBJ2-7	TGTGCCAGCAGCCCAGACGGACAGGCGTACGAGCAGTACTTC	CASSPDGQAYEQYF
many	TRBV29-1	-	TRBJ2-3	TGCAGCGTCACCCTCCCAGGGACCGGACGCACAGATACGCAGTATTTT	CSVTLPGTGRTDTQYF
-	TRBV2	TRBD1	TRBJ1-2	TGTGCCAGCGGTCGGGACAGGGGGAACAACTATGGCTACACCTTC	CASGRDRGNNYGYTF
many	TRBV6-1	TRBD1	TRBJ1-5	TGTGCCAGCACCCCAGGAGGGGGCGTGGGTCAGCCCCAGCATTTT	CASTPGGGVGQPQHF
-	TRBV29-1	TRBD1	TRBJ2-7	TGCAGCGTTGGGACAGGGGGCTTTAGGGAGCAGTACTTC	CSVGTGGFREQYF
few	TRBV27	TRBD1	TRBJ1-5	TGTGCCACTCGGGTGACAGGGCCCCGGGGGCAGCCCCAGCATTTT	CATRVTGPRGQPQHF
-	TRBV10-3	TRBD1	TRBJ2-6	TGTGCCATCAGTGCGGGACAGGGCTCTGGGGCCAACGTCCTGACTTTC	CAISAGQGSGANVLTF
many	TRBV6-5	TRBD2	TRBJ2-5	TGTGCCAGCAGTCCTACTAGCGGGGTTGAAGAGACCCAGTACTTC	CASSPTSGVEETQYF
-	TRBV20-1	-	TRBJ1-1	TGCAGTGCCCCGCCCCGGGGGTACACTGAAGCTTTCTTT	CSAPPRGYTEAFF
many	TRBV7-2	TRBD2	TRBJ2-3	TGTGCCAGCAGCTTAGCCGGCCATTCTAGCGGGAGGGCTTACACAGATACGCAGTATTTT	CASSLAGHSSGRAYTDTQYF
many	TRBV7-9	TRBD1	TRBJ1-2	TGTGCCAGCAGCCGCGGGACAGGGGATATGCCTAACTATGGCTACACCTTC	CASSRGTGDMPNYGYTF
many	TRBV19	-	TRBJ1-2	TGTGCCAGCCAGGACAGCGCACGGCTGCACTATGGCTACACCTTC	CASQDSARLHYGYTF
-	TRBV7-6	TRBD2	TRBJ2-5	TGTGCCAGCAGCCGGGGACTACAAGAAGAGACCCAGTACTTC	CASSRGLQEETQYF
many	TRBV5-1	-	TRBJ1-3	TGCGCCAGCAGCTTCTCCCGACCCGGAAACACCATATATTTT	CASSFSRPGNTIYF
-	TRBV24-1	-	TRBJ1-5	TGTGCCACCGTGCGCGTCCAGCCCCAGCATTTT	CATVRVQPQHF
medium-sized	TRBV4-1	-	TRBJ2-5	TGCGCCAGCAGCCAAGTTTTTGGGGGCCGGGAGACCCAGTACTTC	CASSQVFGGRETQYF
-	TRBV29-1	-	TRBJ1-2	TGCAGCGCTGAGAGGACGGGGGGCTATGGCTACACCTTC	CSAERTGGYGYTF
-	TRBV3-1	-	TRBJ1-4	TGTGCCAGCAGCCAAAGAAGGGGAAATGAAAAACTGTTTTTT	CASSQRRGNEKLFF
many	TRBV5-1	TRBD2	TRBJ2-7	TGCGCCAGCAGCTTGAGACTAGCGGGAGGGGGCTACGAGCAGTACTTC	CASSLRLAGGGYEQYF
once	TRBV10-3	-	TRBJ2-5	TGTGCCATCAGTGATACAGGGAGAGAAGAGACCCAGTACTTC	CAISDTGREETQYF
-	TRBV24-1	-	TRBJ1-1	TGTGCCACCAGTGAGAGGTGGAACACTGAAGCTTTCTTT	CATSERWNTEAFF
-	TRBV7-8	TRBD1	TRBJ2-7	TGTGCCAGCAGCATCGGACAGGCCCTTTCCTACGGGCAGTACTTC	CASSIGQALSYGQYF
-	TRBV12-3/TRBV12-4	-	TRBJ2-2	TGTGCCAGCAGCCCCGGGGAGCTGTTTTTT	CASSPGELFF